A selection of T cell receptor beta chains follows, all from one sample in a study of T cell repertoires in cytomegalovirus infection. A single record per CDR3 protein comes from TCRdb applying MiXCR to the reads. The top ten clones hold about 4.6% of a sample with approximately 190,000 distinct CDR3 sequences, 9.5% of them seen once. The sequencing input was PBMCs. The receptor set was obtained from a human donor in good health (CMV status not recorded). Some clones in this sample may be carry-over from other donors' samples. Both conserved end residues are part of each CDR3. Each record gives: clone size, J gene, V gene, CDR3 protein. Expanded clones get a size class; other rows say once, few or many, or leave the size out.

abundance: few
j_gene: TRBJ2-2
v_gene: TRBV29-1
CDR3aa: CSVRTVLNTGELFF

abundance: few
j_gene: TRBJ2-1
v_gene: TRBV10-3
CDR3aa: CASRSSGRSYNEQFF

abundance: NA
j_gene: TRBJ2-3
v_gene: TRBV6-2/TRBV6-3
CDR3aa: CASSYSTRGVADTQYF

abundance: many
j_gene: TRBJ2-5
v_gene: TRBV7-9
CDR3aa: CASSFPGLSETQYF

abundance: many
j_gene: TRBJ1-1
v_gene: TRBV6-5
CDR3aa: CASRTTGQAEAFF

abundance: many
j_gene: TRBJ2-3
v_gene: TRBV7-2
CDR3aa: CASSLMGQPSTDTQYF

abundance: NA
j_gene: TRBJ1-5
v_gene: TRBV6-2/TRBV6-3
CDR3aa: CASSRGGLEQPQHF

abundance: NA
j_gene: TRBJ2-7
v_gene: TRBV7-9
CDR3aa: CASSLSSGQGSYEQYF

abundance: many
j_gene: TRBJ2-3
v_gene: TRBV28
CDR3aa: CATFTGHSTDTQYF

abundance: many
j_gene: TRBJ2-3
v_gene: TRBV7-6
CDR3aa: CASSLTGPTDTQYF

abundance: many
j_gene: TRBJ2-3
v_gene: TRBV20-1
CDR3aa: CSARLIAGGPSTDTQYF

abundance: few
j_gene: TRBJ1-5
v_gene: TRBV6-2/TRBV6-3
CDR3aa: CASSLWQGVNQPQHF

abundance: many
j_gene: TRBJ2-5
v_gene: TRBV27
CDR3aa: CASSWSGGETQYF

abundance: few
j_gene: TRBJ2-7
v_gene: TRBV29-1
CDR3aa: CSVERGAPTDLSYEQYF

abundance: NA
j_gene: TRBJ1-2
v_gene: TRBV28
CDR3aa: CASKAGGNYGYTF